The 23 T cell receptor beta chains given below trace back to one sample, sequenced in a study of T cell clones after liver transplantation. Libraries were prepared by immunoSEQ multiplex PCR; TCRdb keeps only in-frame clonotypes and omits some of them. The sample gives some 20,000 clones, 70% to 90% of which show up once; around 40% is in the top ten. The specimen comprised CD8+ T cells from blood, sampled less than 50 months after liver transplant. These receptor sequences come from a human patient who received a liver transplant. Some T cells could come from the graft donor.

This clone came up a few times. The chain links TRBV6-6 to TRBJ1-2; TRBD1 might be the D (5 bases). CDR1 MNHNY and CDR2 SVGAGI come from the germline V gene (reference sequence). The CDR3 is 10 residues long. The V gene lost 7 bases and the J gene lost 8 bases, with 8 bases spanning the gap. CDR3 protein: CASKGAGYTF. Here the CDR3 DNA reads TGTGCCAGCAAAGGGGCGGGCTACACCTTC.

The rearrangement uses TRBV6-1 and TRBJ2-7; D remains ambiguous. Germline CDR1 and CDR2: MNHNS and SASEGT. The V gene lost 3 bases and the J gene lost 2 bases, with 2 bases spanning the gap. The CDR3 has 11 amino acids. In DNA, the CDR3 is TGTGCCAGCAGTGAGCCCTACGAGCAGTACTTC. Amino acid sequence: CASSEPYEQYF.

This clone was counted once. Here the CDR3 DNA reads TGCGCCAGCAGTGAGGGGGGGCTCGGCTATGGCTACACCTTC. It specifies CASSEGGLGYGYTF. This chain connects TRBV10-2 to TRBJ1-2, with TRBD1 as a possible D gene (6 bases). Trimming left V 2 bases short and J 4 bases short, with 11 bases between. CDR3 length: 14 amino acids. In germline, CDR1 is WSHSY, CDR2 SAAADI.

The chain employs TRBV6-1 and TRBJ2-2, with D uncertain. V was trimmed by 6 bases and J by 3 bases, leaving 11 bases between them. Germline CDR1 and CDR2: MNHNS and SASEGT. The CDR3 sequence is 14 residues long. The CDR3 spells CASRGLWDTGELFF. The CDR3 DNA sequence: TGTGCCAGCAGAGGGTTGTGGGACACCGGGGAGCTGTTTTTT.

Only one count was recorded for this clone. The chain couples TRBV4-3 to TRBJ2-3, with 10 bases identical to TRBD2. Germline lookup yields CDR1 LGHNA and CDR2 YSLEER. Trimming at V came to 2 bases and at J to 5 bases, leaving 10 bases not matched to a gene. This CDR3 is built from 17 residues. CDR3: CASSQTGLADPGDTQYF. The CDR3 DNA sequence: TGCGCCAGCAGCCAAACCGGACTAGCGGACCCGGGAGATACGCAGTATTTT.

The chain is built from TRBV14 and TRBJ1-2; possible D gene TRBD1, 5 bases. V gave up 2 bases and J gave up 8 bases, with 12 bases separating them. CDR1 SGHDN and CDR2 FVKESK come from the germline V gene. CDR3 size: 13 residues. DNA for the CDR3: TGTGCCAGCAGCCAACCGGGACGTCGCGGCTACACCTTC. Translation gives CASSQPGRRGYTF.

The CDR3 spells CASSPARGQGAPGYTF. The DNA of the CDR3 is TGCGCCAGCAGCCCGGCCCGGGGACAGGGGGCGCCTGGCTACACCTTC. V usage is TRBV5-1 and J usage is TRBJ1-2; 12 bases align to TRBD1. V gave up 4 bases and J gave up 7 bases; unmatched junction bases: 11. CDR1 and CDR2 from the germline V gene are SGHRS and YFSETQ. The CDR3 is 16 amino acids.

This chain links TRBV28 with TRBJ1-2, with TRBD1 identical over 12 bases. The germline gives CDR1 MDHEN, CDR2 SYDVKM. V was clipped by 5 bases and J by 8 bases; unmatched bases: 6. The CDR3 sequence is 14 residues long. CDR3 sequence: CASSIGTGGVGYTF. CDR3 in DNA: TGTGCCAGCAGTATCGGGACAGGGGGCGTAGGCTACACCTTC.

This chain joins TRBV5-4 and TRBJ2-7, with 7 bases identical to TRBD1. This CDR3 spans 14 amino acids. J gave up 5 bases and V 3 bases, and 8 bases lay outside the gene matches. CDR1 and CDR2 from the germline V gene are SGHNT and YYREEE (reference sequence). In DNA form, the CDR3 reads TGTGCCAGCAGCTACACGGGACAGCCTGACGAGCAGTACTTC. Its protein is CASSYTGQPDEQYF.

The V and J genes are TRBV6-1 and TRBJ2-5; 15 nucleotides agree with TRBD2. This CDR3 spans 15 amino acids. V dropped 4 bases and J dropped 4; count of bases not matched to a gene: 1. Germline-derived CDR1 and CDR2 are MNHNS and SASEGT. The CDR3 spells CASSGTSGGAETQYF. The CDR3, as DNA: TGTGCCAGCAGTGGGACTAGCGGGGGGGCAGAGACCCAGTACTTC.

The chain combines TRBV7-9 with TRBJ2-3; TRBD1 agrees at 7 bases. Germline lookup yields CDR1 SEHNR and CDR2 FQNEAQ (reference sequence). This CDR3 has 14 amino acids. With V trimmed by 4 bases and J by 9 bases, 10 bases remained unmatched. This chain's CDR3 is CASSSTGLGDTQYF. DNA for the CDR3: TGTGCCAGCAGCTCGACAGGGTTAGGAGACACGCAGTATTTT.

The gene calls are TRBV27 and TRBJ1-1, with 9 bases identical to TRBD1. V gave up 5 bases and J gave up 0 bases; unmatched junction bases: 7. This CDR3 is 16 amino acids long. The germline gives CDR1 MNHEY, CDR2 SMNVEV (reference sequence). The CDR3 loop is CASSPSGTGMNTEAFF. The CDR3 bases are TGTGCCAGCAGTCCGTCCGGGACAGGGATGAACACTGAAGCTTTCTTT.

As DNA, the CDR3 is TGTGCCAGCAGTTATGAGCGGGCGGCCTACGAGCAGTACTTC. Encoded protein: CASSYERAAYEQYF. This chain links TRBV2 with TRBJ2-7; D is perhaps TRBD2 (6 bases). There are 14 residues in the CDR3. Trimming shortened V by 5 bases and J by 2 bases, and 13 bases separated the two germline ends. Germline CDR1 reads SNHLY; CDR2 reads FYNNEI.

This clone is termed medium-sized. This chain connects TRBV10-3 to TRBJ1-2; TRBD1 aligns across 8 bases. V shed 5 bases and J 8 bases; nucleotides not matched to a gene: 4. This CDR3 is built from 12 residues. Germline CDR1 ENHRY, CDR2 SYGVKD. This chain's CDR3 is CAISRGQEGYTF. The CDR3 DNA reads TGTGCCATCAGTAGGGGACAGGAGGGCTACACCTTC.

V usage is TRBV29-1 and J usage is TRBJ2-3; 7 bases are a match to TRBD2. Germline V CDR1 and CDR2: SQVTM, ANQGSEA. V was pared by 3 bases and J by 7 bases, with 10 bases of the junction left unmatched. This CDR3 region has 14 residues. The CDR3 coding sequence is TGCAGCGTTGAGGGAGGGGCCACCGGGAATACGCAGTATTTT. Its translation is CSVEGGATGNTQYF.

With regard to this clone: This sequence may be a read error, since a much larger clone differs from it by one base. The chain couples TRBV5-6 to TRBJ1-1; D is uncertain. V lost 0 bases and J 0 bases, leaving 0 bases between the germline ends. Per the germline V gene, CDR1 is SGHDT and CDR2 is YYEEEE. CDR3 length: 12 residues. CDR3 region: CASSLVNTEAFF. In DNA form, the CDR3 reads TGTGCCAGCAGCTTGGTGAACACTGAAGCTTTCTTT.

The chain has TRBV6-5 and TRBJ2-7; 7 nucleotides align to TRBD1. The CDR3 extends over 12 amino acids. CDR1 is MNHEY and CDR2 is SVGAGI in the germline V gene. Trimming took 7 bases from V and 5 from J; bases not matched to a gene: 5. This CDR3 is CASTGQLNEQYF. The CDR3 nucleotides are TGTGCCAGCACGGGACAGCTCAACGAGCAGTACTTC.

This clone appeared a single time. The V gene is TRBV7-2, the J gene TRBJ1-1; D gene uncertain. The CDR3 consists of 15 residues. Trimming left V 1 base short and J 4 bases short, with 13 bases between. Germline CDR1 reads SGHTA; CDR2 reads FQGNSA. The CDR3 reads CASSLVRDTGTEAFF. Here the CDR3 DNA reads TGTGCCAGCAGCTTAGTGCGGGATACTGGCACTGAAGCTTTCTTT.

A single count supports this clone. The gene calls are TRBV11-2 and TRBJ2-1, with TRBD2 identical over 10 bases. This CDR3 contains 15 residues. Germline loops: CDR1 SGHAT, CDR2 FQNNGV. The J segment lost 5 bases and the V segment lost 3 bases, leaving 4 bases of the junction unmatched. CDR3 sequence: CASSLKRGGHNEQFF. CDR3 coding DNA: TGTGCCAGCAGCTTGAAGCGGGGGGGCCACAATGAGCAGTTCTTC.

The chain is built from TRBV7-2 and TRBJ2-2; D gene ambiguous. The CDR3 runs to 13 residues. Germline lookup yields CDR1 SGHTA and CDR2 FQGNSA. Trimming took off 4 bases at V and 3 bases at J, with 6 bases between the two ends. Here the CDR3 DNA reads TGTGCCAGCAGCTCGCCTTACACCGGGGAGCTGTTTTTT. The encoded protein is CASSSPYTGELFF.

The rearrangement links TRBV9 to TRBJ2-1; TRBD2 aligns across 8 bases. The CDR3 covers 16 residues. The V gene's germline CDR1 is SGDLS and CDR2 YYNGEE. The J segment lost 6 bases and the V segment lost 0 bases, leaving 8 bases of the junction unmatched. The CDR3: CASSVDPAGVSNEQFF. The CDR3 DNA reads as TGTGCCAGCAGCGTAGATCCAGCGGGAGTGAGCAATGAGCAGTTCTTC.

The chain employs TRBV6-1 and TRBJ2-3, with D hard to call. Trimming removed 5 bases from V and 1 base from J, with 4 bases in between. CDR3 length: 12 amino acids. The germline V gene encodes CDR1 MNHNS and CDR2 SASEGT. CDR3 sequence (DNA): TGTGCCAGCAGTCGGCGCACAGATACGCAGTATTTT. Translating gives CASSRRTDTQYF.

V is TRBV5-4 and J is TRBJ2-7; TRBD2 matches 10 bases. Germline assignment: CDR1 SGHNT and CDR2 YYREEE (reference sequence). J was trimmed by 4 bases and V by 2 bases; bases with no gene match: 0. CDR3 length equals 13 residues. The CDR3 DNA is TGTGCCAGCAGCTTTAGCGGGGGGTACGAGCAGTACTTC. Its translation: CASSFSGGYEQYF.